This T cell receptor (beta chain) is drawn from a study of shared clonotypes between healthy human individuals. Study outcomes and limitations: Sampling covered blood only; tissue repertoires likely differ.

Sequenced by immunoSEQ multiplex PCR; TCRdb stores in-frame clones only, minus some. The sample lists around 500,000 clones; about 80% were seen once. All donors were healthy HIV-negative adults lacking recent acute infections or vaccinations. About this clone itself: The antigen is not known.

Between the trimmed V and J ends, which lost 1 base and 4 bases, there was a span of 8 bases. The V gene's germline CDR1 is SNHLY and CDR2 FYNNEI. CDR3 length: 14 residues. This receptor was taken from a woman in her 40s in good health. Some clones in this sample may be carry-over from other donors' samples. Material for sequencing was PBMCs. V is TRBV2 and J is TRBJ2-1; D unresolved. The CDR3 nucleotides read TGTGCCAGCAGTGAAGACGGGTCGTACAATGAGCAGTTCTTC. Protein product: CASSEDGSYNEQFF. Full variable domain (remainder filled in from reference TRBV2 and TRBJ2-1): EPEVTQTPSHQVTQMGQEVILRCVPISNHLYFYWYRQILGQKVEFLVSFYNNEISEKSEIFDDQFSVERPDGSNFTLKIRSTKLEDSAMYFCASSEDGSYNEQFFGPGTRLTVL.